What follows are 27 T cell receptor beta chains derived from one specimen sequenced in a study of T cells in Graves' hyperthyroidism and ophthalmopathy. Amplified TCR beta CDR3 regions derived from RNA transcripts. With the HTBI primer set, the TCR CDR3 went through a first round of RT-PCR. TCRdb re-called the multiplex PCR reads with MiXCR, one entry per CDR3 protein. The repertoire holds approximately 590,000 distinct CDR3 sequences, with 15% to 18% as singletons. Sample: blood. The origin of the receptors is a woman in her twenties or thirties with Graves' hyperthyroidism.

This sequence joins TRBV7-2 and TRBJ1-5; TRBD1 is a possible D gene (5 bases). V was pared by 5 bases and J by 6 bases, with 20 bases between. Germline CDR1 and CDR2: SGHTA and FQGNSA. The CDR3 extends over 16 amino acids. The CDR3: CASSPSVPGPGQPQHF. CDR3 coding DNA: TGTGCCAGCAGCCCCAGTGTACCAGGGCCAGGTCAGCCCCAGCATTTT.

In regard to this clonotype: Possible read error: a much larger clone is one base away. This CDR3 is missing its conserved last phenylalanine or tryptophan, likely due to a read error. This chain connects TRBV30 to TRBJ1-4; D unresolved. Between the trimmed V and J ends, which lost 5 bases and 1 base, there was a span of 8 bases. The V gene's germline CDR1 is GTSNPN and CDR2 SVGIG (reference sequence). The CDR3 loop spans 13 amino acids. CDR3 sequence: CAWGRRTNEKLFL. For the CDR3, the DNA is TGTGCCTGGGGACGGAGAACTAATGAAAAACTGTTTCTT.

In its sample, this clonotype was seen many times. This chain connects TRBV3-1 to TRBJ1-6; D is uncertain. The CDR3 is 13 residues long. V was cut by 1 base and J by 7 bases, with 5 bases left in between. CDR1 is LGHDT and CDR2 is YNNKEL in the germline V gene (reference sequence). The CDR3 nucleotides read TGTGCCAGCAGCCAAGGCAGAAATTCACCCCTCCACTTT. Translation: CASSQGRNSPLHF.

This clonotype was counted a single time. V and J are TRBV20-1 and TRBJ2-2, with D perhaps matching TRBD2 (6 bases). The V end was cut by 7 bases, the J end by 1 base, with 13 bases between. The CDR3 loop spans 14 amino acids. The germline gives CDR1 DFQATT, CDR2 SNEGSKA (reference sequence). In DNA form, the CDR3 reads TGCAGTGTCTCCGGGGGAGTGAACACCGGGGAGCTGTTTTTT. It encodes CSVSGGVNTGELFF.

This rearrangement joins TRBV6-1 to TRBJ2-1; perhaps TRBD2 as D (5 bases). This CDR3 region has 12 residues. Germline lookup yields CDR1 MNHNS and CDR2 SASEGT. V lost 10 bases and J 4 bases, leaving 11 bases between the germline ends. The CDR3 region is CATYREYNEQFF. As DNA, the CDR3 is TGTGCCACCTATAGGGAGTACAATGAGCAGTTCTTC.

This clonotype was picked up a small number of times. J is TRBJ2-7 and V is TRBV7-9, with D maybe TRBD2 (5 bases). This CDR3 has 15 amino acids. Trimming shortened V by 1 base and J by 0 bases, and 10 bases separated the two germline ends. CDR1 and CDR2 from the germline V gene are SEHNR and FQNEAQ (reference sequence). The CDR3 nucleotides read TGTGCCAGCAGCTTAGTCCGGGGTTACTCCTACGAGCAGTACTTC. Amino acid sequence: CASSLVRGYSYEQYF. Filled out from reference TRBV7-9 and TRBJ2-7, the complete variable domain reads DTGVSQNPRHKITKRGQNVTFRCDPISEHNRLYWYRQTLGQGPEFLTYFQNEAQLEKSRLLSDRFSAERPKGSFSTLEIQRTEQGDSAMYLCASSLVRGYSYEQYFGPGTRLTVT.

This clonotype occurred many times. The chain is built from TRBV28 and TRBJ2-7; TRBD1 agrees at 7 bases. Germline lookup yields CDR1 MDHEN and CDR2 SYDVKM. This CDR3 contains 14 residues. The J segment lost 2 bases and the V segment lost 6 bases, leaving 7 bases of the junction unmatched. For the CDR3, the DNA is TGTGCCAGCAGCAATATGGGACAGCCCTACGAGCAGTACTTC. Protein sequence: CASSNMGQPYEQYF.

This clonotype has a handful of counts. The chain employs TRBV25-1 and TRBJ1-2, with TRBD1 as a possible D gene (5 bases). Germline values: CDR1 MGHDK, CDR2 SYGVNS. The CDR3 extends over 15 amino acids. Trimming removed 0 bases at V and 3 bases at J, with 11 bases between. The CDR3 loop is CASSEYGGDDYGYTF. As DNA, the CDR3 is TGTGCCAGCAGTGAATACGGAGGGGACGACTATGGCTACACCTTC.

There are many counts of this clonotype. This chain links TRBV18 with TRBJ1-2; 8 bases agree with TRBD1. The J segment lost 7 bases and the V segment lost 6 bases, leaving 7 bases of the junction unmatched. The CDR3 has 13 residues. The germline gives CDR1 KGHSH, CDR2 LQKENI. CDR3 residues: CASSTGEFRGYTF. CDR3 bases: TGTGCCAGCTCGACAGGGGAGTTTCGTGGCTACACCTTC. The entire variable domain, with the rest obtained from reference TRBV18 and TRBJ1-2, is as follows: NAGVMQNPRHLVRRRGQEARLRCSPMKGHSHVYWYRQLPEEGLKFMVYLQKENIIDESGMPKERFSAEFPKEGPSILRIQQVVRGDSAAYFCASSTGEFRGYTFGSGTRLTVV.

The CDR3 is CSVVSDFGNTIYF. CDR3 DNA: TGCAGCGTTGTCTCGGATTTTGGAAACACCATATATTTT. This chain joins TRBV29-1 and TRBJ1-3; D is uncertain. The CDR3 extends over 13 amino acids. Looked up from germline, CDR1 is SQVTM and CDR2 is ANQGSEA. V dropped 4 bases and J dropped 3 bases, with 10 bases sitting between them.

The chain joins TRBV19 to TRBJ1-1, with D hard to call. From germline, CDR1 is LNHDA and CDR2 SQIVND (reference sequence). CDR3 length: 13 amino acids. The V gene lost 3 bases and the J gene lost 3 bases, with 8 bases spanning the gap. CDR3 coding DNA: TGTGCCAGTAGTATTCAAGTTGACACTGAAGCTTTCTTT. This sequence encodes CASSIQVDTEAFF.

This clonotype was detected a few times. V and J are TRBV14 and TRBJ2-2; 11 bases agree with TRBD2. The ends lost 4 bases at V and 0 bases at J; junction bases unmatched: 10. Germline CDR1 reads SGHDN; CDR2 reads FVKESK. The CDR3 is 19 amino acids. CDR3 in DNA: TGTGCCAGCAGCCGCCGACTAGCGGGGAGAAGCCCGAACACCGGGGAGCTGTTTTTT. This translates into CASSRRLAGRSPNTGELFF. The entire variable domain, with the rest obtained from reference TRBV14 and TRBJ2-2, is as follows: EAGVTQFPSHSVIEKGQTVTLRCDPISGHDNLYWYRRVMGKEIKFLLHFVKESKQDESGMPNNRFLAERTGGTYSTLKVQPAELEDSGVYFCASSRRLAGRSPNTGELFFGEGSRLTVL.

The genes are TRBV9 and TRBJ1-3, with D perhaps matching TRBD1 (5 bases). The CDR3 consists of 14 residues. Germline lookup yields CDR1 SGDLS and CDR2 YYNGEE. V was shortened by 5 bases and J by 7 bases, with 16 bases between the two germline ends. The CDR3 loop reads CASSWGSVGNTIYF. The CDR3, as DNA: TGTGCCAGCAGTTGGGGGTCGGTTGGGAACACCATATATTTT.

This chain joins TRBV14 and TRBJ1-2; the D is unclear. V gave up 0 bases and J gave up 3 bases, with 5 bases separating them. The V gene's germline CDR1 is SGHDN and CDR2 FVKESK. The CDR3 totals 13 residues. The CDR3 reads CASSQESDYGYTF. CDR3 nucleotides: TGTGCCAGCAGCCAAGAATCCGACTATGGCTACACCTTC.

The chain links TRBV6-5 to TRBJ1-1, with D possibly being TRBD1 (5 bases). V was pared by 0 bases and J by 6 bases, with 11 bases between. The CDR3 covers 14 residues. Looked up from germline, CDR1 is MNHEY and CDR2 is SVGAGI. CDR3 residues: CASSYSGGRAEAFF. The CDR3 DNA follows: TGTGCCAGCAGTTACTCCGGGGGTAGGGCTGAAGCTTTCTTT.

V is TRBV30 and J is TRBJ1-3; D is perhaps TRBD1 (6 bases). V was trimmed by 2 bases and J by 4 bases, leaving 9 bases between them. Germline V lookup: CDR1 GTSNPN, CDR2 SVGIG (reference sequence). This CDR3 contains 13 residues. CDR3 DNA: TGTGCCTGGAGTCGACAGGAAGGAAACACCATATATTTT. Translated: CAWSRQEGNTIYF.

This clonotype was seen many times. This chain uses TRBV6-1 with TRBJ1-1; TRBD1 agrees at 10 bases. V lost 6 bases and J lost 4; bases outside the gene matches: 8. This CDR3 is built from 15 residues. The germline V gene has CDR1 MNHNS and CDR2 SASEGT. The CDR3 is CASSLTGTGVTEAFF. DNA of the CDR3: TGTGCCAGCAGCCTGACCGGGACAGGGGTCACTGAAGCTTTCTTT.

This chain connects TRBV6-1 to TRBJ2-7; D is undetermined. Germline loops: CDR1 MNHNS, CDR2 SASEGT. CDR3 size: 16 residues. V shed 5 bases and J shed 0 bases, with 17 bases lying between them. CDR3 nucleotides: TGTGCCAGCAGTCGCTCGGTGGGCGGAATCTCCTACGAGCAGTACTTC. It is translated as CASSRSVGGISYEQYF.

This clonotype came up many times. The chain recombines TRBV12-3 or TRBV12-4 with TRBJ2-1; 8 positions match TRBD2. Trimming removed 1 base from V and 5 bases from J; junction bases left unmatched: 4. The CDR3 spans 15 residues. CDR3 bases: TGTGCCAGCAGTTTAGTGATTAGCGGGAACAATGAGCAGTTCTTC. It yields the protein CASSLVISGNNEQFF.

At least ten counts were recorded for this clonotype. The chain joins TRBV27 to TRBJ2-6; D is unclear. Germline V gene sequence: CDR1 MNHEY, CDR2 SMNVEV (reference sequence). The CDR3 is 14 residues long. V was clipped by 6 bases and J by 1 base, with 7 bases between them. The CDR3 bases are TGTGCCAGCAGCCCCATGTCTGGGGCCAACGTCCTGACTTTC. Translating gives CASSPMSGANVLTF.

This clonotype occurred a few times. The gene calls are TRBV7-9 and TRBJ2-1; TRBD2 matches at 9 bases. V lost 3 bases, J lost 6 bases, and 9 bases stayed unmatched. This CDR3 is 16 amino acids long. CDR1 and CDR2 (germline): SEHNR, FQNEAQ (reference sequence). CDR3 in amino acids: CASSFAGGPGGNEQFF. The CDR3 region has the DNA TGTGCCAGCAGCTTCGCGGGAGGGCCGGGCGGCAATGAGCAGTTCTTC.

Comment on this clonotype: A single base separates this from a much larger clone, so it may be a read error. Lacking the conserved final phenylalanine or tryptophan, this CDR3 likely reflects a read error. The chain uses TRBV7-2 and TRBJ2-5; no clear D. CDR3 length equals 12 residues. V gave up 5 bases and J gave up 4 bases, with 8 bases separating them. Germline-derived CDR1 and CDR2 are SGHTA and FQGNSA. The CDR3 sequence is CASSHNRETQYL. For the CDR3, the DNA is TGTGCCAGCAGCCATAACCGAGAGACCCAGTACCTC.

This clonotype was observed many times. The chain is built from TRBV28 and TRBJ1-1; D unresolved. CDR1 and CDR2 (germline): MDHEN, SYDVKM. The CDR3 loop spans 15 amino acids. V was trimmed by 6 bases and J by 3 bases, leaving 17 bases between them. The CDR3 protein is CASRRLGSLYTEAFF. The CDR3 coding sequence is TGTGCCAGCAGGCGGTTGGGGAGTCTGTACACTGAAGCTTTCTTT.

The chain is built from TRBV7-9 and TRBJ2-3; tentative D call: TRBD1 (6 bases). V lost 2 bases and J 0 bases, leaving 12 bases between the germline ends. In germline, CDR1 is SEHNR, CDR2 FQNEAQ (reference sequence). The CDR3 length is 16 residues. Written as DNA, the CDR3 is TGTGCCAGCAGCTTAAGGGGGATTCCTAGCACAGATACGCAGTATTTT. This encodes CASSLRGIPSTDTQYF.

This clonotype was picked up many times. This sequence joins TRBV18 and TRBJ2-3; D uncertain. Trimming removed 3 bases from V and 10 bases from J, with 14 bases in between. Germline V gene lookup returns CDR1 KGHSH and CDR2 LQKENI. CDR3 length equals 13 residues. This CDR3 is CASSPQGPGAQYF. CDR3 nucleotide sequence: TGTGCCAGCTCACCGCAAGGCCCTGGGGCGCAGTATTTT.

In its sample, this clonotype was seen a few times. Here the CDR3 reads CASSVESEAWVRNTEAFF. Here the CDR3 DNA reads TGTGCCAGCAGCGTAGAATCGGAGGCTTGGGTCCGGAACACTGAAGCTTTCTTT. The chain is built from TRBV9 and TRBJ1-1, with D hard to call. Germline assignment: CDR1 SGDLS and CDR2 YYNGEE. V lost 0 bases to trimming and J lost 1 base, with 19 bases between them. The CDR3 has 18 residues.

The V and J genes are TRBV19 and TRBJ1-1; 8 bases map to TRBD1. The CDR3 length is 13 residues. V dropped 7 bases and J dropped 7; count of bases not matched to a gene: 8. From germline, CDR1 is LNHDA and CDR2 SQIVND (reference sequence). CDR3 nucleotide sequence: TGTGCCAGTAAGAGACAGGGGTGGTTTGAAGCTTTCTTT. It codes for CASKRQGWFEAFF. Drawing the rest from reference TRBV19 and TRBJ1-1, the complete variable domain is DGGITQSPKYLFRKEGQNVTLSCEQNLNHDAMYWYRQDPGQGLRLIYYSQIVNDFQKGDIAEGYSVSREKKESFPLTVTSAQKNPTAFYLCASKRQGWFEAFFGQGTRLTVV.